The 17 T cell receptor beta chains in this list originate from one sample, sequenced in a study of blood T cell repertoires in COVID-19. The method was immunoSEQ multiplex PCR; TCRdb's version includes in-frame clones alone and lacks a portion of them. The sample has about 41,000 clones, about four fifths seen once. The sample consisted of peripheral blood. Receptors originate from a middle-aged man with active or convalescent COVID-19.

This chain links TRBV6-5 with TRBJ1-5, with TRBD1 as a possible D gene (6 bases). Between the trimmed V and J ends, which lost 7 bases and 4 bases, there was a span of 14 bases. The germline V gene has CDR1 MNHEY and CDR2 SVGAGI. The CDR3 totals 14 residues. The DNA of the CDR3 is TGTGCCAGCACCTCAGGACAGCCAAATCAGCCCCAGCATTTT. It specifies CASTSGQPNQPQHF.

The rearrangement links TRBV3-1 (or the pseudogene TRBV3-2) to TRBJ1-6; the match to TRBD1 covers 7 bases. The CDR3 sequence is 14 residues long. J lost 9 bases, V lost 1 base, and 3 bases had no gene match. From germline, CDR1 is LGHDT and CDR2 YNNKEL (reference sequence). This chain's CDR3 is CASSQGDRASPLHF. CDR3 bases: TGTGCCAGCAGCCAAGGCGACAGGGCTTCACCCCTCCACTTT.

On this clone: This specimen includes other DNA sequences encoding the same CDR3. The rearrangement links TRBV25-1 to TRBJ2-3; no clear D. The ends were cut back, 7 bases at V and 6 bases at J, with 8 bases in the middle. Germline V lookup: CDR1 MGHDK, CDR2 SYGVNS. CDR3 length: 11 amino acids. CDR3 protein: CASTAGDTQYF. As DNA, the CDR3 is TGTGCCAGCACGGCCGGGGATACGCAGTATTTT.

This chain uses TRBV13 with TRBJ2-7; no clear D gene. The CDR3 consists of 11 residues. Trimming took off 5 bases at V and 3 bases at J, with 5 bases between the two ends. Germline V gives CDR1 PRHDT, CDR2 FYEKMQ (reference sequence). CDR3: CASSPYYEQYF. In DNA, the CDR3 is TGTGCCAGCAGCCCTTACTACGAGCAGTACTTC. The complete variable domain, with remaining parts taken from reference TRBV13 and TRBJ2-7, reads AAGVIQSPRHLIKEKRETATLKCYPIPRHDTVYWYQQGPGQDPQFLISFYEKMQSDKGSIPDRFSAQQFSDYHSELNMSSLELGDSALYFCASSPYYEQYFGPGTRLTVT.

This chain connects TRBV19 to TRBJ1-6; 8 bases fit TRBD1. Trimming at V came to 5 bases and at J to 3 bases, leaving 3 bases not matched to a gene. The CDR3 loop spans 15 amino acids. In germline, CDR1 is LNHDA, CDR2 SQIVND (reference sequence). The CDR3 DNA reads as TGTGCCAGTAGTCTGGGACAGGACTATAATTCACCCCTCCACTTT. This translates into CASSLGQDYNSPLHF.

The V gene is TRBV4-3, the J gene TRBJ2-1, with D possibly TRBD1 on 5 matching bases. The length of the CDR3 is 16 residues. V was cut by 1 base and J by 0 bases, with 10 bases left in between. Germline CDR1 reads LGHNA; CDR2 reads YSLEER. The CDR3 here is CASSQGRQGSYNEQFF. Here the CDR3 DNA reads TGCGCCAGCAGCCAAGGAAGGCAGGGCTCCTACAATGAGCAGTTCTTC.

The rearrangement links TRBV3-1 (or the pseudogene TRBV3-2) to TRBJ1-4, with 8 bases that match TRBD1. With V trimmed by 2 bases and J by 4 bases, 3 bases remained unmatched. The CDR3 is 15 residues long. CDR1 is LGHDT and CDR2 is YNNKEL in the germline V gene (reference sequence). For the CDR3, the DNA is TGTGCCAGCAGCCAACCGGGACAGGATAATGAAAAACTGTTTTTT. Translating gives CASSQPGQDNEKLFF.

The chain combines TRBV2 with TRBJ1-1; possibly TRBD1 for D (5 bases). The CDR3 runs 15 residues. CDR1 and CDR2 from the germline V gene are SNHLY and FYNNEI. V dropped 7 bases and J dropped 3 bases, with 18 bases sitting between them. CDR3 nucleotides: TGTGCCAGCAAGAGGGAGGTCGGAGGGGACACTGAAGCTTTCTTT. It codes for CASKREVGGDTEAFF. Combining the CDR3 with reference TRBV2 and TRBJ1-1 gives the whole variable domain EPEVTQTPSHQVTQMGQEVILRCVPISNHLYFYWYRQILGQKVEFLVSFYNNEISEKSEIFDDQFSVERPDGSNFTLKIRSTKLEDSAMYFCASKREVGGDTEAFFGQGTRLTVV.

The V call is TRBV6-5, the J call TRBJ1-1; D might be TRBD1 (6 bases). Germline V CDR1 and CDR2: MNHEY, SVGAGI. Trimming shortened V by 4 bases and J by 5 bases, and 14 bases separated the two germline ends. This CDR3 spans 14 amino acids. The CDR3 nucleotides are TGTGCCAGCAGTTTGAGAGGGACATCTACTGAAGCTTTCTTT. This encodes CASSLRGTSTEAFF.

J is TRBJ2-1 and V is TRBV7-9, with D tentatively TRBD2 (6 bases). Trimming stripped 4 bases from V and 2 bases from J, with 6 bases between. CDR3 length: 13 amino acids. Germline CDR1 reads SEHNR; CDR2 reads FQNEAQ (reference sequence). For the CDR3, the DNA is TGTGCCAGCAGCTGGGGGGCCTACAATGAGCAGTTCTTC. It specifies CASSWGAYNEQFF.

The rearrangement uses TRBV7-2 and TRBJ2-1, with 14 bases matching TRBD2. Germline CDR1 and CDR2: SGHTA and FQGNSA. The CDR3 length is 15 residues. With V trimmed by 5 bases and J by 7 bases, 4 bases remained unmatched. The CDR3 coding sequence is TGTGCCAGCAGCCCAAGGACTAGCGGGGGGAATGAGCAGTTCTTC. Protein sequence: CASSPRTSGGNEQFF. The variable domain in full, with the rest retrieved from reference TRBV7-2 and TRBJ2-1, is GAGVSQSPSNKVTEKGKDVELRCDPISGHTALYWYRQSLGQGLEFLIYFQGNSAPDKSGLPSDRFSAERTGGSVSTLTIQRTQQEDSAVYLCASSPRTSGGNEQFFGPGTRLTVL.

The J gene is TRBJ2-1, the V gene TRBV11-3; D possibly corresponds to TRBD2 (5 bases). The CDR3 covers 15 residues. Trimming stripped 1 base from V and 6 bases from J, with 13 bases between. From germline, CDR1 is SGHNT and CDR2 YENEEA. This CDR3 is CASSLGGVALNEQFF. The CDR3 DNA reads TGTGCCAGCAGCTTAGGGGGAGTGGCCCTCAATGAGCAGTTCTTC.

The chain uses TRBV7-3 and TRBJ2-1; D gene uncertain. Between the trimmed V and J ends, which lost 5 bases and 6 bases, there was a span of 8 bases. The CDR3 totals 12 residues. The germline V gene encodes CDR1 SGHTA and CDR2 FQGTGA. The CDR3 loop reads CASSVGSNEQFF. DNA of the CDR3: TGTGCCAGCAGCGTTGGCAGCAATGAGCAGTTCTTC.

The V call is TRBV27, the J call TRBJ2-1, with a possible D match to TRBD2 (5 bases). Per germline, CDR1 MNHEY and CDR2 SMNVEV (reference sequence). Trimming stripped 4 bases from V and 0 bases from J, with 10 bases between. The CDR3 has 15 residues. The CDR3 DNA follows: TGTGCCAGCAGTTCCGGACTGTCCTCCTACAATGAGCAGTTCTTC. Its protein is CASSSGLSSYNEQFF.

The V and J genes are TRBV5-4 and TRBJ2-7, with 9 nucleotides matching TRBD1. The length of the CDR3 is 15 residues. V trimming: 2 bases; J trimming: 6 bases; junction bases outside the gene matches: 9. CDR1 SGHNT and CDR2 YYREEE come from the germline V gene (reference sequence). The CDR3 protein is CASSFPGTGIPEQYF. The CDR3 bases are TGTGCCAGCAGCTTCCCCGGGACAGGGATCCCCGAGCAGTACTTC.

This clone was counted a few times. V usage is TRBV11-2 and J usage is TRBJ1-2, with 8 bases identical to TRBD1. CDR1 is SGHAT, CDR2 FQNNGV, per germline. The CDR3 is 14 residues long. Germline trimming cut 5 bases from V and 6 bases from J; bases unmatched to any gene: 8. DNA for the CDR3: TGTGCCAGCAGCAACTCCGGGACAGGCCATGGCTACACCTTC. It yields the protein CASSNSGTGHGYTF. Full variable domain (outside the CDR3, taken from reference TRBV11-2 and TRBJ1-2): EAGVAQSPRYKIIEKRQSVAFWCNPISGHATLYWYQQILGQGPKLLIQFQNNGVVDDSQLPKDRFSAERLKGVDSTLKIQPAKLEDSAVYLCASSNSGTGHGYTFGSGTRLTVV.

The rearrangement joins TRBV6-5 to TRBJ2-7; weak D call: TRBD1 (6 bases). The CDR3 is made up of 12 amino acids. The germline V and J ends were trimmed by 7 bases and 4 bases, with 11 bases remaining between them. CDR1 is MNHEY and CDR2 is SVGAGI in the germline V gene. The CDR3 region has the DNA TGTGCCAGCATTAGGGGGTCGTACGAGCAGTACTTC. It encodes CASIRGSYEQYF.